These 21 T cell receptor beta chains were all obtained from the same sample, sequenced in a study of Ad26.COV2.S vaccination and SARS-CoV-2 variants (dated by TCRdb to the early 2020s). Libraries came from the immunoSEQ multiplex PCR assay. In its TCRdb copy, this immuneACCESS table keeps in-frame sequences only and misses some clones. Where compared with another copy, unresolved V genes explain less than half of these, and the others have no known cause. The sample table records about 180,000 clones; around nine tenths of these occur just once. 5.5% to 6% of the sample rests with the top ten. According to the study, the label for this sample's time point signals: individuals recovered from natural SARS-CoV-2 infection. The specimen was peripheral blood, collected after recovery from COVID-19. These receptor sequences come from a human donor who had recovered from COVID-19.

The chain couples TRBV18 to TRBJ2-5; 10 bases line up with TRBD1. This CDR3 is 15 amino acids long. With V trimmed by 1 base and J by 4 bases, 3 bases remained unmatched. Germline loops: CDR1 KGHSH, CDR2 LQKENI. The CDR3 DNA follows: TGTGCCAGCTCACCACGACAGGGGGCTTCAGAGACCCAGTACTTC. Protein sequence: CASSPRQGASETQYF. Filled out from reference TRBV18 and TRBJ2-5, the complete variable domain reads NAGVMQNPRHLVRRRGQEARLRCSPMKGHSHVYWYRQLPEEGLKFMVYLQKENIIDESGMPKERFSAEFPKEGPSILRIQQVVRGDSAAYFCASSPRQGASETQYFGPGTRLLVL.

This rearrangement joins TRBV5-1 to TRBJ1-4, with D possibly being TRBD1 (5 bases). CDR1 and CDR2 from the germline V gene are SGHRS and YFSETQ. The CDR3 covers 17 residues. V was pared by 4 bases and J by 3 bases, with 19 bases between. The DNA for the CDR3 is TGCGCCAGCAGCCCGACACCGATAGACAGCCCTAATGAAAAACTGTTTTTT. Translating it yields CASSPTPIDSPNEKLFF.

V usage is TRBV28 and J usage is TRBJ1-6; D gene unclear. CDR3 size: 15 residues. Between the trimmed V and J ends, which lost 6 bases and 2 bases, there was a span of 11 bases. Germline V gene data show CDR1 as MDHEN and CDR2 as SYDVKM. The CDR3 protein is CASSLAGPYNSPLHF. As DNA, the CDR3 is TGTGCCAGCAGCCTAGCCGGTCCCTATAATTCACCCCTCCACTTT.

The chain has TRBV18 and TRBJ2-1, with D perhaps being TRBD1 or TRBD2 (5 bases each). Germline lookup yields CDR1 KGHSH and CDR2 LQKENI. This CDR3 is built from 16 residues. V was trimmed by 4 bases and J by 2 bases, leaving 15 bases between them. In nucleotides, the CDR3 is TGTGCCAGCTCACAAACGATGGGGGTACCCTACAATGAGCAGTTCTTC. Its translation: CASSQTMGVPYNEQFF.

There are a few counts of this clone. The genes are TRBV11-2 and TRBJ2-1; weak D call: TRBD1 (7 bases). CDR3 length: 14 residues. Deletions cut 2 bases from V and 8 bases from J, with 13 bases between. Germline loops: CDR1 SGHAT, CDR2 FQNNGV. CDR3 protein: CASSLQQGRHEQFF. The CDR3 DNA is TGTGCCAGCAGCTTACAACAGGGGAGGCATGAGCAGTTCTTC.

The chain uses TRBV6-4 and TRBJ2-3, with 9 bases lining up with TRBD1. Germline V gene sequence: CDR1 MRHNA, CDR2 SNTAGT. This CDR3 spans 15 amino acids. The ends lost 2 bases at V and 8 bases at J; junction bases unmatched: 8. In DNA, the CDR3 is TGTGCCAGCAGTGACGTTGGACAGGGGAAAGGTACGCAGTATTTT. Translating it yields CASSDVGQGKGTQYF.

This chain joins TRBV2 and TRBJ1-2; no reliable D call. Germline lookup yields CDR1 SNHLY and CDR2 FYNNEI. The length of the CDR3 is 12 residues. The CDR3 sequence: CGTEGSGYGYTF. Written as DNA, the CDR3 is TGTGGCACCGAAGGCTCGGGCTATGGCTACACCTTC.

This chain joins TRBV5-1 and TRBJ1-6; possible D gene TRBD1, 5 bases. The CDR3 is made up of 14 amino acids. V lost 4 bases and J lost 6, with 11 bases in between. CDR1 SGHRS and CDR2 YFSETQ come from the germline V gene. Here the CDR3 DNA reads TGCGCCAGCAGCCGGGACGGCTCTAATTCACCCCTCCACTTT. Encoded protein: CASSRDGSNSPLHF.

The chain recombines TRBV4-2 with TRBJ2-5; D is unclear. V was trimmed by 0 bases and J by 5 bases, leaving 10 bases between them. This CDR3 comprises 14 residues. Germline CDR1 is LGHNA and CDR2 is YNFKEQ. The CDR3 nucleotides read TGTGCCAGCAGCCAAGACCCGAGTCGGGAGACCCAGTACTTC. This translates into CASSQDPSRETQYF.

This chain uses TRBV6-1 with TRBJ2-3; TRBD2 aligns across 8 bases. The CDR3 loop spans 14 amino acids. Germline V gives CDR1 MNHNS, CDR2 SASEGT. With 3 bases clipped from V and 8 bases from J, the junction kept 7 bases outside the gene matches. The CDR3 sequence: CASSEPPRGGTQYF. DNA of the CDR3: TGTGCCAGCAGTGAGCCCCCCCGGGGGGGTACGCAGTATTTT.

The chain is built from TRBV9 and TRBJ2-5, with D hard to call. Between the trimmed V and J ends, which lost 1 base and 1 base, there was a span of 5 bases. The CDR3 covers 13 residues. Germline assignment: CDR1 SGDLS and CDR2 YYNGEE. The CDR3 region has the DNA TGTGCCAGCAGCGTAAACCTCCAAGAGACCCAGTACTTC. Its translation: CASSVNLQETQYF.

V gene TRBV7-9 combines with J gene TRBJ2-3; 9 nucleotides match TRBD2. The CDR3 is 17 amino acids. After removal of 1 base from V and 6 bases from J, the junction contained 11 bases not matched to a gene. Germline V gene data show CDR1 as SEHNR and CDR2 as FQNEAQ (reference sequence). The DNA of the CDR3 is TGTGCCAGCAGCTTAGGGAGACTAGCGGCCTCCGGCGATACGCAGTATTTT. Residues: CASSLGRLAASGDTQYF.

V usage is TRBV19 and J usage is TRBJ1-4; perhaps TRBD1 as D (6 bases). Germline values: CDR1 LNHDA, CDR2 SQIVND (reference sequence). The germline V and J ends were trimmed by 0 bases and 7 bases, with 15 bases remaining between them. This CDR3 has 16 residues. The CDR3 reads CASSIETGTLGEKLFF. The CDR3 nucleotides read TGTGCCAGTAGTATAGAGACCGGGACACTCGGTGAAAAACTGTTTTTT.

This chain joins TRBV7-6 and TRBJ2-3; the D gene is possibly TRBD2 (5 bases). There are 14 residues in the CDR3. Trimming left V 3 bases short and J 2 bases short, with 9 bases between. The germline V gene has CDR1 SGHVS and CDR2 FNYEAQ. CDR3: CASSLRRATDTQYF. The CDR3 DNA reads as TGTGCCAGCAGCTTGAGGCGGGCCACAGATACGCAGTATTTT.

This clone was observed a single time. The chain combines TRBV4-2 with TRBJ2-7, with D possibly being TRBD2 (6 bases). V dropped 3 bases and J dropped 4 bases, with 16 bases sitting between them. Germline V CDR1 and CDR2: LGHNA, YNFKEQ. This CDR3 comprises 15 residues. The CDR3 DNA reads as TGTGCCAGCAGCCAGGAGCGGGTGAGGACGTACGAGCAGTACTTC. Translation: CASSQERVRTYEQYF.

The rearrangement joins TRBV7-3 to TRBJ2-3; a weak D match, TRBD1 (6 bases). With 9 bases removed from V and 0 bases from J, the gap between germline ends came to 25 bases. The CDR3 has 18 amino acids. Per the germline V gene, CDR1 is SGHTA and CDR2 is FQGTGA. The CDR3 DNA reads as TGTGCCAGTCCCCCCGTTGGGACAAGGGTTCCTAGCACAGATACGCAGTATTTT. This translates into CASPPVGTRVPSTDTQYF.

The chain has TRBV6-5 and TRBJ1-1; 7 positions agree with TRBD1. V was pared by 6 bases and J by 1 base, with 8 bases of the junction left unmatched. CDR3 length: 15 residues. Germline lookup yields CDR1 MNHEY and CDR2 SVGAGI. CDR3 in amino acids: CASRGLTGPNTEAFF. As DNA, the CDR3 is TGTGCCAGCAGGGGGTTGACAGGGCCGAACACTGAAGCTTTCTTT.

This clone was picked up one time. The V gene is TRBV19, the J gene TRBJ2-6; 8 positions agree with TRBD1. Germline V lookup: CDR1 LNHDA, CDR2 SQIVND (reference sequence). This CDR3 contains 19 residues. V shed 2 bases and J 0 bases; nucleotides not matched to a gene: 9. The CDR3 coding sequence is TGTGCCAGTAGTATACCCTTCAGGGGGCAAGTCTCTGGGGCCAACGTCCTGACTTTC. Translation: CASSIPFRGQVSGANVLTF. Full variable domain (remainder filled in from reference TRBV19 and TRBJ2-6): DGGITQSPKYLFRKEGQNVTLSCEQNLNHDAMYWYRQDPGQGLRLIYYSQIVNDFQKGDIAEGYSVSREKKESFPLTVTSAQKNPTAFYLCASSIPFRGQVSGANVLTFGAGSRLTVL.

The gene calls are TRBV3-1 (or the pseudogene TRBV3-2) and TRBJ1-3, with a weak D call TRBD1 (5 bases). The germline V and J ends were trimmed by 4 bases and 3 bases, with 10 bases remaining between them. The CDR3 is made up of 14 amino acids. Germline values: CDR1 LGHDT, CDR2 YNNKEL (reference sequence). The DNA for the CDR3 is TGTGCCAGCAGCCGCAGGGACGGTGGAAACACCATATATTTT. Amino acids: CASSRRDGGNTIYF.

The chain uses TRBV18 and TRBJ2-7, with D perhaps TRBD1 (6 bases). Germline CDR1 and CDR2: KGHSH and LQKENI. This CDR3 has 14 amino acids. With 6 bases removed from V and 1 base from J, the gap between germline ends came to 13 bases. CDR3 sequence reads: CASSPGTPSYEQYF. Written as DNA, the CDR3 is TGTGCCAGCTCGCCCGGGACACCATCCTACGAGCAGTACTTC.

The chain has TRBV4-1 and TRBJ2-1, with 7 bases matching TRBD2. Losses at the gene ends were 4 bases for V and 7 bases for J; bases not matched to a gene: 10. This CDR3 is 15 amino acids long. CDR1 MGHRA and CDR2 YSYEKL come from the germline V gene. Written as DNA, the CDR3 is TGCGCCAGCAGCCCTTCAGCGGGGACCGAAAATGAGCAGTTCTTC. Protein product: CASSPSAGTENEQFF.